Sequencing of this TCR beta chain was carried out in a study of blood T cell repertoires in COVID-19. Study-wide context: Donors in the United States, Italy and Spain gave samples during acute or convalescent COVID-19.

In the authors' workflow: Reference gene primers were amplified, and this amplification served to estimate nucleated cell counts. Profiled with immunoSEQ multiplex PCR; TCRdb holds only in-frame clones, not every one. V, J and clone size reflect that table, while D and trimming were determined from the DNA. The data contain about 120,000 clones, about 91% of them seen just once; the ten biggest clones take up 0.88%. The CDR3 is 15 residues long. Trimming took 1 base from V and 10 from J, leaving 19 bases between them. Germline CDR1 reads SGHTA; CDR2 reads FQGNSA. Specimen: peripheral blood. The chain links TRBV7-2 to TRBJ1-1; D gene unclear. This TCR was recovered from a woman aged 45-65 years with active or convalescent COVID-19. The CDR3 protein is CASSLDGVRGQRAFF. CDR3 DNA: TGTGCCAGCAGCTTAGACGGGGTTCGAGGGCAGCGAGCTTTCTTT.